This T cell receptor beta chain was identified during a study of T-cell memory formation after mild COVID-19. Study-wide background: For the most part, TCR clusters were specific to one donor. Study-wide results and limits: Later expanders leaned toward CD4+, whereas clones contracting from day 15 to 85 were balanced CD4/CD8.

The CDR3 is 15 amino acids. The V gene end was trimmed by 4 bases and the J gene end by 5 bases; junction bases not matched to a gene: 3. CDR1 and CDR2 (germline): KGHDR, SFDVKD. With respect to this clonotype: Its target is not known.

MiXCR, applied by TCRdb to the 5' RACE reads, yields one record per CDR3 protein. The repertoire has fewer than 400,000 distinct CDR3 sequences, roughly 15% of them found once; the top ten carry under 25%. The sequence derives from a man aged 18 to 29 who had mild COVID-19 (a few samples of this study predate the infection). Cell type and time point are not known. This chain links TRBV24-1 with TRBJ2-3; 12 bases map to TRBD2. Source material: PBMCs or a T cell subset sorted from them (not recorded which). In DNA form, the CDR3 reads TGTGCCACCAGTGACCAGACTAGCGGGGGAGATACGCAGTATTTT. Its protein product is CATSDQTSGGDTQYF.